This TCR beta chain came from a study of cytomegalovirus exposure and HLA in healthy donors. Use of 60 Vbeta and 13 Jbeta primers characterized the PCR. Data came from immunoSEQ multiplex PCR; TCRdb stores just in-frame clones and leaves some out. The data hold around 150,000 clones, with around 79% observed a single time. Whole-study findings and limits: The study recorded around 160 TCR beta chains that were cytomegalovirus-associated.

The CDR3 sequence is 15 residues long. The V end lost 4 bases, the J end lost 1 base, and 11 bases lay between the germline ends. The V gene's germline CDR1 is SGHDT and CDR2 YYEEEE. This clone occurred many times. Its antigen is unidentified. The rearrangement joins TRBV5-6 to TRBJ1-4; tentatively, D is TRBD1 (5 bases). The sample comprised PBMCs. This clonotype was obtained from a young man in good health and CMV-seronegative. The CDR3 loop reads CASSLEQGTNEKLFF. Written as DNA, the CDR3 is TGTGCCAGCAGCCTCGAGCAGGGAACTAATGAAAAACTGTTTTTT.